This record covers a single T cell receptor beta chain. What it binds is not known. The data were taken from a study of CD8 T cells in ankylosing spondylitis. Study-wide results and caveats: It was reported that disease-linked clones were significantly enriched in matched ankylosing spondylitis synovial fluid. Characteristic, it appeared, of ankylosing spondylitis blood was a TCR beta motif of eight or nine highly homologous variants.

Molecular-barcoded quantitative 5'-RACE produced these TCR beta libraries. TCRdb analysed the 5' RACE reads with MiXCR anew, one entry per CDR3 protein. The sample lists under 550,000 distinct CDR3 sequences; roughly 26% were seen once. Germline assignment: CDR1 DFQATT and CDR2 SNEGSKA (reference sequence). The CDR3 runs to 12 residues. V was pared by 7 bases and J by 1 base, with 9 bases between. The chain carries TRBV20-1 and TRBJ2-3; D possibly uses TRBD1 or TRBD2 (5 bases each). The sequenced sample was blood, either unsorted or a sorted T cell fraction (not recorded which). The clonotype comes from a male donor with ankylosing spondylitis. CDR3: CSGGFGTDTQYF. CDR3 coding DNA: TGCAGTGGGGGGTTCGGCACAGATACGCAGTATTTT.